This TCR beta chain was recorded in a study of blood T cells in healthy people across ages. Background on the study: About one barcoded beta molecule per two T cells came from capture by template switching.

Primed by a sample-barcoded 5' primer and a J-beta primer mix, a second PCR proceeded for about 7 to 12 cycles. TCRdb analysed the 5' RACE reads with MiXCR anew, one entry per CDR3 protein. In the table there are 1.5 million to 2 million distinct CDR3 sequences, 40% to 55% of which are singletons. V was clipped by 2 bases and J by 2 bases, with 13 bases between them. The germline CDR1 and CDR2 sequences are MNHNS and SASEGT. CDR3 length: 15 residues. The sequencing sample was made of blood. This TCR derives from a woman aged 40 to 50 in good health. This chain connects TRBV6-1 to TRBJ2-7; D remains ambiguous. In DNA form, the CDR3 reads TGTGCCAGCAGTGAATTTGGGCTAGTTGCCTACGAGCAGTACTTC. Protein product: CASSEFGLVAYEQYF.